One TCR beta chain is described in this entry. This sample was taken from a study of cytomegalovirus exposure and HLA in healthy donors. Both 60 Vbeta primers and 13 Jbeta primers went into the PCR. Generated by immunoSEQ multiplex PCR, the TCRdb table keeps only in-frame clones and is missing some. The sample yields 75,000 to 90,000 clones, about 77% seen once. CDR3 length: 14 residues. Deletions cut 6 bases from V and 6 bases from J, with 12 bases between. Sequencing was done on a sample of PBMCs. The chain carries TRBV23-1 and TRBJ1-6, with a possible D match to TRBD1 (5 bases). TRBV23-1 is designated an ORF whose function remains uncertain. This TCR was sampled from a man in his fifties or sixties in good health and CMV-seronegative. CDR3 sequence (DNA): TGCGCCAGCAGGGCGGGGGGAAGTAATTCACCCCTCCACTTT. Its protein is CASRAGGSNSPLHF.